This T cell receptor (beta chain) is drawn from a study of regulatory T cells in long-lasting Graves disease. Study-level points and caveats: TRBV28, TRBJ1-2 and TRBJ2-5 were favored in persistent disease. Persistent Graves' patients showed less TCR diversity than newly diagnosed patients showed.

Time point described: persistent/refractory GD, antithyroid drugs over 5 years with positive TRAb. Following extraction of RNA from PBMCs, that RNA was used to make the TCR library. Graves' disease was diagnosed by American Thyroid Association guidelines. The junction had 7 bases not matched to a gene; V was cut back by 2 bases and J by 3 bases. The length of the CDR3 is 17 residues. CDR1 and CDR2 (germline): SGHAT, FQNNGV. With iRepertoire HTBI primers and Arm-PCR of CDR3 regions, TCR beta libraries were built. TCRdb analysed the multiplex PCR reads with MiXCR anew, one entry per CDR3 protein. Of a few hundred thousand distinct CDR3 sequences in the sample, 20% to 25% were seen once. Comment on this clonotype: Its antigen is unidentified.

The chain employs TRBV11-2 and TRBJ2-3, with 11 bases lining up with TRBD2. This TCR was sampled from a female donor with Graves disease. Sample: peripheral blood mononuclear cells (PBMCs), taken when the disease was refractory, from a patient treated with antithyroid drugs. CDR3 nucleotides: TGTGCCAGCAGCTTATCGACTCTAGCGGGGGGTACAGATACGCAGTATTTT. Amino acids: CASSLSTLAGGTDTQYF. Combining the CDR3 with reference TRBV11-2 and TRBJ2-3 gives the whole variable domain EAGVAQSPRYKIIEKRQSVAFWCNPISGHATLYWYQQILGQGPKLLIQFQNNGVVDDSQLPKDRFSAERLKGVDSTLKIQPAKLEDSAVYLCASSLSTLAGGTDTQYFGPGTRLTVL.